The clone carrying this T cell receptor (beta chain) rates as medium-sized (0.01 to 0.1%). The germline CDR1 and CDR2 sequences are MDHEN and SYDVKM. The CDR3 consists of 13 residues. Stated treatment: randomized to nivolumab then ipilimumab (arm A) or the reverse (arm B). No patient had prior DNA-damaging chemotherapy. The protocol was immunoSEQ multiplex PCR, while the TCRdb copy is restricted to in-frame clones and leaves out a portion. The data show over 15,000 clones, 45% to 65% seen once. The data originate from a study of sequential checkpoint blockade in melanoma. The sequence derives from a human donor with melanoma. V usage is TRBV28 and J usage is TRBJ1-2, with D maybe TRBD1 (5 bases). Specimen: CD8+ T cells sorted from blood (inferred from file names), collected from a patient given nivolumab and ipilimumab in sequence. For the CDR3, the DNA is TGTGCGTGCGGGGCAGCCCTAAACTATGGCTACACCTTC. Protein product: CACGAALNYGYTF.